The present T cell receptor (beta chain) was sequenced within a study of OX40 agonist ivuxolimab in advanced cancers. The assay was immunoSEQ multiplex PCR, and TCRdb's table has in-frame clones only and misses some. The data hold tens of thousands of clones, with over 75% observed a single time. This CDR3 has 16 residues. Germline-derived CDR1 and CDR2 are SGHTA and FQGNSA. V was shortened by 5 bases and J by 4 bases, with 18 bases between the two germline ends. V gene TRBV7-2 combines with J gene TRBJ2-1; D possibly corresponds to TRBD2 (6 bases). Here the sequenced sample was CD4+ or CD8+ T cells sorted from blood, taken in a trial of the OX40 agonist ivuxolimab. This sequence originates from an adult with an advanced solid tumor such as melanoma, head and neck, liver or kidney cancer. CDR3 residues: CASSHRAASEYNEQFF. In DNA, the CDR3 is TGTGCCAGCAGCCATAGGGCGGCTAGCGAGTACAATGAGCAGTTCTTC.